Following are 4 T cell receptor beta chains from one sample sequenced in a study of post-analysis software for immune sequencing data. Notes on the study in general: Relative to controls, patients had a few TRBV segments at higher frequency, with TRBV5-6, TRBV5-1 and TRBV20-1 among these.

Included in the TCR beta cDNA libraries were unique molecular identifiers. One entry per CDR3 protein results from TCRdb running MiXCR on the PCR reads. The table shows 750,000 to 950,000 distinct CDR3 sequences, with around 53% occurring only once. No antigens are known for them. The sequencing sample was made of blood. These receptors came from a girl under 18 with multiple sclerosis.

This clonotype was observed a handful of times. This chain joins TRBV20-1 and TRBJ2-7; 11 bases are shared with TRBD2. Germline values: CDR1 DFQATT, CDR2 SNEGSKA (reference sequence). This CDR3 region has 14 residues. The V segment lost 5 bases and the J segment 0 bases; nucleotides outside the gene matches: 3. The CDR3 spells CSALLAGASYEQYF. The CDR3 DNA follows: TGCAGTGCTCTACTAGCGGGGGCCTCCTACGAGCAGTACTTC.

This chain connects TRBV29-1 to TRBJ2-1; D is unresolved. The CDR3 contains 9 residues. The germline V and J ends were trimmed by 5 bases and 6 bases, with 2 bases remaining between them. CDR1 and CDR2 from the germline V gene are SQVTM and ANQGSEA. CDR3 protein: CSVRNEQFF. CDR3 nucleotide sequence: TGCAGCGTTCGCAATGAGCAGTTCTTC.

The CDR3 DNA is TGCGCCAGCAGCCAAGCACTAGCGGGAGGGTGGAACATTCAGTACTTC. Translation: CASSQALAGGWNIQYF. This sequence joins TRBV4-1 and TRBJ2-4; 13 bases line up with TRBD2. The V and J ends lost 1 base and 7 bases, in that order; junction bases with no gene match: 4. The CDR3 loop spans 16 amino acids. Germline CDR1 reads MGHRA; CDR2 reads YSYEKL.

This clonotype was counted between two and nine times. This chain links TRBV20-1 with TRBJ2-7; 10 nucleotides agree with TRBD1. The V and J ends lost 3 bases and 1 base, in that order; junction bases with no gene match: 6. Germline lookup yields CDR1 DFQATT and CDR2 SNEGSKA (reference sequence). The CDR3 is 15 residues long. In DNA, the CDR3 is TGCAGTGCTAGGGACCGGGACAGGGGATCCTACGAGCAGTACTTC. It specifies CSARDRDRGSYEQYF.